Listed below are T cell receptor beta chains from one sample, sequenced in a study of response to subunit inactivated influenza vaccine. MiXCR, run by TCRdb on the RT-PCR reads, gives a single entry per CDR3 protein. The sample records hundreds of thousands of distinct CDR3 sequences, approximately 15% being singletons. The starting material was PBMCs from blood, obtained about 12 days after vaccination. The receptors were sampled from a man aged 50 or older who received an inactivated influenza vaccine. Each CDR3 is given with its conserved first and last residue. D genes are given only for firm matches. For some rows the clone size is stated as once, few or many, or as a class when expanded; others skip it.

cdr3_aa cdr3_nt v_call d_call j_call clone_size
CSARAATGGNTEAFF TGCAGTGCTAGAGCCGCAACAGGGGGAAACACTGAAGCTTTCTTT TRBV20-1 TRBD1 TRBJ1-1 NA
CASSHRAASYEQYF TGTGCCAGCAGCCATCGGGCCGCGTCCTACGAGCAGTACTTC TRBV3-1 NA TRBJ2-7 NA
CASSPGQGFGKTQYF TGTGCCAGCAGCCCGGGACAGGGGTTCGGAAAGACCCAGTACTTC TRBV14 TRBD1 TRBJ2-5 NA
CSASRFGLADQGQYF TGCAGTGCTAGTCGTTTTGGGCTAGCCGACCAGGGGCAGTACTTC TRBV20-1 NA TRBJ2-7 few
CASSPDRGIGKLFF TGTGCCAGCAGCCCGGACAGGGGGATTGGAAAACTGTTTTTT TRBV7-2 TRBD1 TRBJ1-4 many
CASMDSYNEQFF TGTGCCAGTATGGACAGCTACAATGAGCAGTTCTTC TRBV19 NA TRBJ2-1 NA
CSVRRGRYEQYF TGCAGCGTTCGGAGGGGGCGGTACGAGCAGTACTTC TRBV29-1 NA TRBJ2-7 many
CAIPGQNYGYTF TGTGCCATCCCAGGACAGAACTATGGCTACACCTTC TRBV10-3 NA TRBJ1-2 many
CASSYSWVPGQRDEQYF TGTGCCAGCAGTTACTCGTGGGTCCCGGGACAGAGGGACGAGCAGTACTTC TRBV6-2/TRBV6-3 TRBD1 TRBJ2-7 many
CASSQDRTEAEAFF TGCGCCAGCAGCCAAGATAGGACTGAGGCAGAAGCTTTCTTT TRBV4-3 NA TRBJ1-1 NA
CASSLGLGKSDTQYF TGTGCCAGCTCACTGGGTTTGGGCAAATCAGATACGCAGTATTTT TRBV18 NA TRBJ2-3 few
CASSRLAGGGELFF TGTGCCAGCTCCCGGCTAGCGGGAGGCGGGGAGCTGTTTTTT TRBV9 TRBD2 TRBJ2-2 few
CASSQDWVGGGYTF TGTGCCAGCAGCCAAGATTGGGTTGGGGGTGGCTACACCTTC TRBV3-1 NA TRBJ1-2 few
CATSDLHGGEQYF TGTGCCACCAGTGATTTGCATGGTGGGGAGCAGTACTTC TRBV24-1 NA TRBJ2-7 few
CSARVILAVNNEQFF TGCAGTGCTAGGGTTATACTAGCGGTTAACAATGAGCAGTTCTTC TRBV20-1 TRBD2 TRBJ2-1 NA
CASSLDSGANVLTF TGTGCCAGCTCGTTGGACTCTGGGGCCAACGTCCTGACTTTC TRBV18 NA TRBJ2-6 many
CASSQTSGSLYNEQFF TGTGCCAGCAGCCAAACTAGCGGGAGTCTGTACAATGAGCAGTTCTTC TRBV7-3 TRBD2 TRBJ2-1 NA
CSAQPGGAGTDTQYF TGCAGTGCCCAACCGGGGGGGGCAGGCACAGATACGCAGTATTTT TRBV20-1 TRBD2 TRBJ2-3 few
CASSESGTGGLQPQHF TGTGCCAGCAGTGAATCCGGGACAGGGGGCCTTCAGCCCCAGCATTTT TRBV25-1 TRBD1 TRBJ1-5 NA
CSARVARETQYF TGCAGTGCTAGAGTAGCCCGGGAGACCCAGTACTTC TRBV20-1 NA TRBJ2-5 NA
CASSLGGTSGTNEQFF TGCGCCAGCAGCTTGGGGGGGACTAGCGGGACGAATGAGCAGTTCTTC TRBV5-1 TRBD2 TRBJ2-1 NA
CASSPQDHQETQYF TGTGCCAGCTCACCACAGGACCACCAAGAGACCCAGTACTTC TRBV18 NA TRBJ2-5 NA